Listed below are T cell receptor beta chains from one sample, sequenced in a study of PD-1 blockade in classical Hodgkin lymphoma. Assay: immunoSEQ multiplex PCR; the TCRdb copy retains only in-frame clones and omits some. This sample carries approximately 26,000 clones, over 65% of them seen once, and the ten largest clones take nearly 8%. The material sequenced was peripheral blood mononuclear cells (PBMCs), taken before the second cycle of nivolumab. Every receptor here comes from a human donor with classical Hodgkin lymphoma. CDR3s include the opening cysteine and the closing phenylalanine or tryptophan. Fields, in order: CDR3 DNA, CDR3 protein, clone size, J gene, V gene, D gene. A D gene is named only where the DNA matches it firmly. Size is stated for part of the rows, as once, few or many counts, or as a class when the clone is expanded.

cdr3_nt: TGTGCCATCAGATTTAGCGGGGGCACAGATACGCAGTATTTT
cdr3_aa: CAIRFSGGTDTQYF
clone_size: NA
j_call: TRBJ2-3
v_call: TRBV10-3
d_call: TRBD2

cdr3_nt: TGTGCCAGTGGATCGCTAACCGGGAGCCAAGAGACCCAGTACTTC
cdr3_aa: CASGSLTGSQETQYF
clone_size: NA
j_call: TRBJ2-5
v_call: TRBV27
d_call: NA

cdr3_nt: TGCAGCGTACAGACAGGGCTCGCTGAAGCTTTCTTT
cdr3_aa: CSVQTGLAEAFF
clone_size: NA
j_call: TRBJ1-1
v_call: TRBV29-1
d_call: TRBD1

cdr3_nt: TGTGCCAGCAGCTTAGACAATTCACCCCTCCACTTT
cdr3_aa: CASSLDNSPLHF
clone_size: NA
j_call: TRBJ1-6
v_call: TRBV7-9
d_call: NA

cdr3_nt: TGTGCCACTTACGCGGGAGGCTCCTACAATGAGCAGTTCTTC
cdr3_aa: CATYAGGSYNEQFF
clone_size: NA
j_call: TRBJ2-1
v_call: TRBV14
d_call: TRBD2

cdr3_nt: TGTGCCACCAGCAGAGTATTACAGGGTGAAGCTTTCTTT
cdr3_aa: CATSRVLQGEAFF
clone_size: NA
j_call: TRBJ1-1
v_call: TRBV15
d_call: NA

cdr3_nt: TGCGCCAGCAGCCGGACAGGGGGCACAGATACGCAGTATTTT
cdr3_aa: CASSRTGGTDTQYF
clone_size: NA
j_call: TRBJ2-3
v_call: TRBV5-1
d_call: TRBD1

cdr3_nt: TGTGCCACCAGTAATACAGGGGCCACTGAAGCTTTCTTT
cdr3_aa: CATSNTGATEAFF
clone_size: NA
j_call: TRBJ1-1
v_call: TRBV15
d_call: TRBD1

cdr3_nt: TGTGCCAGCAGCTTAACAGGGGGCTATGGCTACACCTTC
cdr3_aa: CASSLTGGYGYTF
clone_size: NA
j_call: TRBJ1-2
v_call: TRBV7-9
d_call: TRBD1

cdr3_nt: TGTGCCAGCAGCTTGGCTAGCGGGCCAAGCTCCTACGAGCAGTACTTC
cdr3_aa: CASSLASGPSSYEQYF
clone_size: NA
j_call: TRBJ2-7
v_call: TRBV5-5
d_call: TRBD2

cdr3_nt: TGTGCCACCCCCGGGACAGGGGGCGTGGGGGGCTACACCTTC
cdr3_aa: CATPGTGGVGGYTF
clone_size: once
j_call: TRBJ1-2
v_call: TRBV28
d_call: TRBD1

cdr3_nt: TGTGCCAGCAGCTTAGCGCTAGCGGGAGGCAATGAGCAGTTCTTC
cdr3_aa: CASSLALAGGNEQFF
clone_size: NA
j_call: TRBJ2-1
v_call: TRBV11-2
d_call: TRBD2

cdr3_nt: TGTGCCAGCAGTTTCCCGGGACTAGCGAAACTTAATGAGCAGTTCTTC
cdr3_aa: CASSFPGLAKLNEQFF
clone_size: NA
j_call: TRBJ2-1
v_call: TRBV27
d_call: TRBD2

cdr3_nt: TGTGCCAGCAGCTTAGGGGACGTCCAGGGAAAACTGTTTTTT
cdr3_aa: CASSLGDVQGKLFF
clone_size: once
j_call: TRBJ1-4
v_call: TRBV7-2
d_call: NA

cdr3_nt: TGTGCCAGCATGCGAATAGGGCGCGAGCAGTACTTC
cdr3_aa: CASMRIGREQYF
clone_size: NA
j_call: TRBJ2-7
v_call: TRBV27
d_call: NA

cdr3_nt: TGTGCCAGCTATGATGACTCAGAAGCTTATGGCTACACCTTC
cdr3_aa: CASYDDSEAYGYTF
clone_size: NA
j_call: TRBJ1-2
v_call: TRBV28
d_call: NA

cdr3_nt: TGTGCCAGCAGCTTAACTAGCGGCTACGAGCAGTACTTC
cdr3_aa: CASSLTSGYEQYF
clone_size: NA
j_call: TRBJ2-7
v_call: TRBV7-9
d_call: TRBD2

cdr3_nt: TGTGCCAGCAGTCTCAGGCCGATGAACACTGAAGCTTTCTTT
cdr3_aa: CASSLRPMNTEAFF
clone_size: NA
j_call: TRBJ1-1
v_call: TRBV27
d_call: NA

cdr3_nt: TGCGCCAGGAAACCGGGACTAGAGAATTCCTACGAGCAGTACTTC
cdr3_aa: CARKPGLENSYEQYF
clone_size: NA
j_call: TRBJ2-7
v_call: TRBV23-1
d_call: TRBD2

cdr3_nt: TGTGCCAGCAGCTTTCCCTCGCCCGTTGCAGGAGGCTACACCTTC
cdr3_aa: CASSFPSPVAGGYTF
clone_size: NA
j_call: TRBJ1-2
v_call: TRBV5-6
d_call: NA

cdr3_nt: TGCGCCAGCAGCCAACAAACTAGCGGGACCATCCTCACAGATACGCAGTATTTT
cdr3_aa: CASSQQTSGTILTDTQYF
clone_size: NA
j_call: TRBJ2-3
v_call: TRBV4-3
d_call: TRBD2

cdr3_nt: TGCGCCAGCACCATAGCGGGAGTTGGTTCAGATACGCAGTATTTT
cdr3_aa: CASTIAGVGSDTQYF
clone_size: NA
j_call: TRBJ2-3
v_call: TRBV4-1
d_call: TRBD2

cdr3_nt: TGTGCCAGTAACAGGGCCGGCAATCAGCCCCAGCATTTT
cdr3_aa: CASNRAGNQPQHF
clone_size: NA
j_call: TRBJ1-5
v_call: TRBV19
d_call: NA

cdr3_nt: TGTGCCAGTAGTATACAGGCAGGTCGCGAAAAACTGTTTTTT
cdr3_aa: CASSIQAGREKLFF
clone_size: medium-sized
j_call: TRBJ1-4
v_call: TRBV19
d_call: NA

cdr3_nt: TGCGCCAGCAGCGTCCGACAGGGAGTCGGTTCACCCCTCCACTTT
cdr3_aa: CASSVRQGVGSPLHF
clone_size: NA
j_call: TRBJ1-6
v_call: TRBV4-1
d_call: TRBD1

cdr3_nt: TGTGCCAGCGGTCCCCTAGGAGGTAAGGGCAATCAGCCCCAGCATTTT
cdr3_aa: CASGPLGGKGNQPQHF
clone_size: NA
j_call: TRBJ1-5
v_call: TRBV27
d_call: NA

cdr3_nt: TGTGCCAGCAGCGTAGGATCGAGCGGTTCCACAGATACGCAGTATTTT
cdr3_aa: CASSVGSSGSTDTQYF
clone_size: NA
j_call: TRBJ2-3
v_call: TRBV9
d_call: NA